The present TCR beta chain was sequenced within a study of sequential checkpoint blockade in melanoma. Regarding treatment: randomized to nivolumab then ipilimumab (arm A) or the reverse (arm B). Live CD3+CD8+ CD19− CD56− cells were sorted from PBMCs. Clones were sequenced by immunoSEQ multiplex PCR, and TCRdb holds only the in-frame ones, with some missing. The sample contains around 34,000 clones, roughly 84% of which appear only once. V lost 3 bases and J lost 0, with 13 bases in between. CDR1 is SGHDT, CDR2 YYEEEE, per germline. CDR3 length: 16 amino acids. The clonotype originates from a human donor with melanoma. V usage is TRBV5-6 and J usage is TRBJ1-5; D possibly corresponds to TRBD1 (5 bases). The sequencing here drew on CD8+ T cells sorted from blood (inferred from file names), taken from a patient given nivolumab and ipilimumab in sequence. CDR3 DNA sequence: TGTGCCAGCAGCTGGGGGGAGGTTAATAGCAATCAGCCCCAGCATTTT. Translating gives CASSWGEVNSNQPQHF.